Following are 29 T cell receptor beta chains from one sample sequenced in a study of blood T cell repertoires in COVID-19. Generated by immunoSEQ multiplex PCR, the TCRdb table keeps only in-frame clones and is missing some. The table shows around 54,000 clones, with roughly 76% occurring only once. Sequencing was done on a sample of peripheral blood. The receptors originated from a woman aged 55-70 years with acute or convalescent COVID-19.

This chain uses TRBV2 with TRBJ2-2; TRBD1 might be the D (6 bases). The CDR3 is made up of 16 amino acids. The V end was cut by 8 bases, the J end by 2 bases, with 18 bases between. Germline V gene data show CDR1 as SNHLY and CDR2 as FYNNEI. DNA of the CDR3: TGTGCCAGCGGTCAGAGGGGCAGGGGCAACACCGGGGAGCTGTTTTTT. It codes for CASGQRGRGNTGELFF.

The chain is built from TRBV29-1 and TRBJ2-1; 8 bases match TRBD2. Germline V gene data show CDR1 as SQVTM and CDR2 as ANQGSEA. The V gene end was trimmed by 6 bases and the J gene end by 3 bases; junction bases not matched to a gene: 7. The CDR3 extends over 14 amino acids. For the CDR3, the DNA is TGCAGCGTGGGGGGCGGGAGGAGCTACAATGAGCAGTTCTTC. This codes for CSVGGGRSYNEQFF.

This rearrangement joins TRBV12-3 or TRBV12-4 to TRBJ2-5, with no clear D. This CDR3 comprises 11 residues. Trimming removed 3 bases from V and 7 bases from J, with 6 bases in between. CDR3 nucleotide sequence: TGTGCCAGCAGTTTCGCCGGGACCCAGTACTTC. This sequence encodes CASSFAGTQYF.

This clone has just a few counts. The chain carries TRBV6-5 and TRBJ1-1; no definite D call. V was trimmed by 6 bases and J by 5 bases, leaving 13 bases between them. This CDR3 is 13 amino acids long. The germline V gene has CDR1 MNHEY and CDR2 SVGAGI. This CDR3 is CASSGPRGTEAFF. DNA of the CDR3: TGTGCCAGCAGCGGCCCCCGGGGAACTGAAGCTTTCTTT.

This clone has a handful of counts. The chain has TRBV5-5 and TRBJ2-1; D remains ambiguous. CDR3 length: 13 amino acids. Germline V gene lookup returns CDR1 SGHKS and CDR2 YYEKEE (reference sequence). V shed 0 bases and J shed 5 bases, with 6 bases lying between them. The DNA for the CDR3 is TGTGCCAGCAGCTTGGCCACTAACAATGAGCAGTTCTTC. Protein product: CASSLATNNEQFF.

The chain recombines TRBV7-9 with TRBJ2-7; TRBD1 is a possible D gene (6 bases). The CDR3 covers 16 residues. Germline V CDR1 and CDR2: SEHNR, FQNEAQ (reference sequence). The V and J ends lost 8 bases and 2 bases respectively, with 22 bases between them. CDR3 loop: CASGGGTKPGTYEQYF. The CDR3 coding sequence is TGTGCCAGCGGGGGCGGAACCAAACCCGGGACCTACGAGCAGTACTTC.

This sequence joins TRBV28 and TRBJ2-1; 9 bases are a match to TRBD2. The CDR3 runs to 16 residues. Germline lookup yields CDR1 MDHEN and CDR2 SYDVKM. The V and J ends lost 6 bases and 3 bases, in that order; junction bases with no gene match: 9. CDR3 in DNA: TGTGCCAGCAGATCTCTGCTAGCGGGGAGCTACAATGAGCAGTTCTTC. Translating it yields CASRSLLAGSYNEQFF.

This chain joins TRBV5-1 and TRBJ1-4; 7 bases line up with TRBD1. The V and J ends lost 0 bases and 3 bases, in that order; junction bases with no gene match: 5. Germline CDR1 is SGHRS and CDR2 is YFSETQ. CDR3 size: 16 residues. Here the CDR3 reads CASSLVAGGPNEKLFF. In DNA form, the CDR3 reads TGCGCCAGCAGCTTGGTCGCAGGGGGACCTAATGAAAAACTGTTTTTT.

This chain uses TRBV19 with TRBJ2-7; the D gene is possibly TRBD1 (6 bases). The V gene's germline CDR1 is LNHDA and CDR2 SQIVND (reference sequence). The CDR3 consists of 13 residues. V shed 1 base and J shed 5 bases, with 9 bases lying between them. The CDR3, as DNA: TGTGCCAGTAGTATAGGGGACAACCACGAGCAGTACTTC. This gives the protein CASSIGDNHEQYF.

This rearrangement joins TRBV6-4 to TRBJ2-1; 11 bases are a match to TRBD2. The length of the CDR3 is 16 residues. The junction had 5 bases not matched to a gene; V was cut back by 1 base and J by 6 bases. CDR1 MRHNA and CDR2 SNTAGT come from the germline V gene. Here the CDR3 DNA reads TGTGCCAGCAGTGACTGGGGGACTAGCGGTCCCAATGAGCAGTTCTTC. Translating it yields CASSDWGTSGPNEQFF.

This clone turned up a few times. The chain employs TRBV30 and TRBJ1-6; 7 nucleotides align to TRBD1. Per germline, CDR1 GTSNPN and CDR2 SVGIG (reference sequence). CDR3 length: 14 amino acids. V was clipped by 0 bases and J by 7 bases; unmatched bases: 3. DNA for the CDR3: TGTGCCTGGAGTGTCCAGGGGGGAAATTCACCCCTCCACTTT. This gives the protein CAWSVQGGNSPLHF. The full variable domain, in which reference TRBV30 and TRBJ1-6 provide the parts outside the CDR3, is SQTIHQWPATLVQPVGSPLSLECTVEGTSNPNLYWYRQAAGRGLQLLFYSVGIGQISSEVPQNLSASRPQDRQFILSSKKLLLSDSGFYLCAWSVQGGNSPLHFGNGTRLTVT.

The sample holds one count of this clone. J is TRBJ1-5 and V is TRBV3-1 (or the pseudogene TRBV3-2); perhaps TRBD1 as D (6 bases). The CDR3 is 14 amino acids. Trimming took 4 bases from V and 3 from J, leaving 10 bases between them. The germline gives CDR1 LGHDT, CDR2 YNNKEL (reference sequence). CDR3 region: CASSLGAANQPQHF. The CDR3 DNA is TGTGCCAGCAGCCTGGGGGCCGCCAATCAGCCCCAGCATTTT.

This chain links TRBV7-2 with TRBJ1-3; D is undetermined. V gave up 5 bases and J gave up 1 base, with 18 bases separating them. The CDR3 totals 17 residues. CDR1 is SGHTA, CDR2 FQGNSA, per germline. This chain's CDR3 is CASSPPGGRDSGNTIYF. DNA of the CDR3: TGTGCCAGCAGCCCCCCTGGCGGGCGTGATTCTGGAAACACCATATATTTT.

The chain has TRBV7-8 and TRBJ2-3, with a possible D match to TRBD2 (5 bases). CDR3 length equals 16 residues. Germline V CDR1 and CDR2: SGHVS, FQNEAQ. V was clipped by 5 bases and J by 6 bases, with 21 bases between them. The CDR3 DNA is TGTGCCAGCAGCCTTAGAGGGCCAGAACTTCCCGATACGCAGTATTTT. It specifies CASSLRGPELPDTQYF.

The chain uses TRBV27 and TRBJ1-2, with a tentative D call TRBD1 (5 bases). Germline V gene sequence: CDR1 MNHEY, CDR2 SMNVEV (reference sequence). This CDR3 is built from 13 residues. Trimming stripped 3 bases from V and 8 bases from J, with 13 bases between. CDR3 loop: CASSFSPGQGYTF. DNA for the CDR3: TGTGCCAGCAGTTTTAGTCCAGGACAAGGCTACACCTTC.

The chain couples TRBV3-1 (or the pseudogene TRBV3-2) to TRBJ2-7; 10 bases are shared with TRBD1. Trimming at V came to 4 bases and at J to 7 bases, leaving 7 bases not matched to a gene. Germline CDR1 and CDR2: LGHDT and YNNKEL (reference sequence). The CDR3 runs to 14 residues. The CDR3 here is CASSRRAGQGEQYF. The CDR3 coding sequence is TGTGCCAGCAGCCGGCGCGCGGGACAGGGGGAGCAGTACTTC.

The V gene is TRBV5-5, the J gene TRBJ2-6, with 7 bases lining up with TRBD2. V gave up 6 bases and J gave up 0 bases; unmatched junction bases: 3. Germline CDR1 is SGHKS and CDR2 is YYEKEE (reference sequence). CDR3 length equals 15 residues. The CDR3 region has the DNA TGTGCCAGCACCTGGGGGGGCTCTGGGGCCAACGTCCTGACTTTC. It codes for CASTWGGSGANVLTF.

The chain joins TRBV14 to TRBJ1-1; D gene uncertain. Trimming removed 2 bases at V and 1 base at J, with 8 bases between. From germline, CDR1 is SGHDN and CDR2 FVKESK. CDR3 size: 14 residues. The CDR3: CASSQSHRNTEAFF. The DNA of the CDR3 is TGTGCCAGCAGCCAATCTCACAGGAACACTGAAGCTTTCTTT. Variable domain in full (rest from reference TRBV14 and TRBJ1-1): EAGVTQFPSHSVIEKGQTVTLRCDPISGHDNLYWYRRVMGKEIKFLLHFVKESKQDESGMPNNRFLAERTGGTYSTLKVQPAELEDSGVYFCASSQSHRNTEAFFGQGTRLTVV.

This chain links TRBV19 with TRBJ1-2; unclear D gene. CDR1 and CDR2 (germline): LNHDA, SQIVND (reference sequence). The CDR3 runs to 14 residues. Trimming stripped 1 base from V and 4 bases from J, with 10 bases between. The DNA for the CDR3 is TGTGCCAGTAGTATAGTGTCACAGTTCTATGGCTACACCTTC. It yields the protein CASSIVSQFYGYTF.

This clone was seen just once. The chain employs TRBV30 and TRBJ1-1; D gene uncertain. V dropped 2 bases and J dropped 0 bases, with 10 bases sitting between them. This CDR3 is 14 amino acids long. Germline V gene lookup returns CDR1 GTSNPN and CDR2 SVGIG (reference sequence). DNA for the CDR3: TGTGCCTGGAGTAGGAGCGGCTTGAACACTGAAGCTTTCTTT. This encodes CAWSRSGLNTEAFF.

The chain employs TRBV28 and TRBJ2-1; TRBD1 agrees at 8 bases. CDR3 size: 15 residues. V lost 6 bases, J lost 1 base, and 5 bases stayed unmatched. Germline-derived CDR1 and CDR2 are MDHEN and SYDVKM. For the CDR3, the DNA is TGTGCCAGCAGCAACCGGGACAGGTCCTACAATGAGCAGTTCTTC. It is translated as CASSNRDRSYNEQFF.

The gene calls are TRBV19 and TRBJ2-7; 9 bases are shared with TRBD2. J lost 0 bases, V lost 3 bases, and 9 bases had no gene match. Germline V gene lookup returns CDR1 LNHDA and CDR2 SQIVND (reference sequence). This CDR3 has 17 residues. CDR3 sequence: CASSIGLAGFPSYEQYF. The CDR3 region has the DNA TGTGCCAGTAGTATCGGTCTAGCGGGGTTTCCCTCCTACGAGCAGTACTTC.

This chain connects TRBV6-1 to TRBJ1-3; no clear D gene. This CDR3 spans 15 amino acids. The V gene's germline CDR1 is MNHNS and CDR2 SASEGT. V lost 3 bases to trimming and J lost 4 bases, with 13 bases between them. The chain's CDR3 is CASSDYDTKGNTIYF. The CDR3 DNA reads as TGTGCCAGCAGTGATTATGACACCAAGGGAAACACCATATATTTT.

The CDR3 loop is CASSVEGALTGELFF. The CDR3 DNA is TGTGCCAGCAGCGTGGAGGGGGCCCTCACCGGGGAGCTGTTTTTT. The chain employs TRBV9 and TRBJ2-2, with a weak D call TRBD1 (7 bases). The CDR3 contains 15 residues. Between the trimmed V and J ends, which lost 2 bases and 4 bases, there was a span of 12 bases. Germline-derived CDR1 and CDR2 are SGDLS and YYNGEE.

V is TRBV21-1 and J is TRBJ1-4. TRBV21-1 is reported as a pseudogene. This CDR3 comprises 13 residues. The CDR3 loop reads CASVFTGNEKLFF. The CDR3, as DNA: TGTGCCAGCGTCTTCACGGGTAATGAAAAACTGTTTTTT.

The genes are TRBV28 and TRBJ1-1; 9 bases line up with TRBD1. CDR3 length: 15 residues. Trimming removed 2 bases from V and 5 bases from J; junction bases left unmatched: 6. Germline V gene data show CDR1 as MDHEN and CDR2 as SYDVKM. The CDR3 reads CASSLNLGQGTEAFF. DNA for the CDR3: TGTGCCAGCAGTTTAAATTTAGGACAGGGGACTGAAGCTTTCTTT.

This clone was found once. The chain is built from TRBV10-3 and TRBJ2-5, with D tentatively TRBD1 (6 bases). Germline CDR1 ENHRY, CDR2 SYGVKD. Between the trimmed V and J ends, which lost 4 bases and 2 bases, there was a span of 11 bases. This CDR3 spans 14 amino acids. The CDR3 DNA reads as TGTGCCATCAGTGTTGGGGGCCCTCAAGAGACCCAGTACTTC. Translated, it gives CAISVGGPQETQYF.

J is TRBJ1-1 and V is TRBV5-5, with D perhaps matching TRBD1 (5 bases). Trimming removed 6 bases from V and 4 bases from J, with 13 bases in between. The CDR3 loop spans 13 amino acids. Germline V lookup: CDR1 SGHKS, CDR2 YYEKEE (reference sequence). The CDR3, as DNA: TGTGCCAGCACCCCCCGTCAGGGCACTGAAGCTTTCTTT. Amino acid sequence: CASTPRQGTEAFF.

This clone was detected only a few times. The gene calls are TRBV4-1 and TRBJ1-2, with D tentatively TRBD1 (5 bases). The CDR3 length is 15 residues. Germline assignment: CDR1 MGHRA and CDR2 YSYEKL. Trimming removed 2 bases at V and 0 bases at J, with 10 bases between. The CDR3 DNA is TGCGCCAGCAGCCAAATTAGACAGTCTAACTATGGCTACACCTTC. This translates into CASSQIRQSNYGYTF.